These 17 T cell receptor beta chains came from one sample sequenced in a study of CD8+CD57+ T cells in acquired aplastic anemia (dated by TCRdb to the late 2010s). The patients picked for sequencing were ones in whom flow cytometry had shown an expansion of CD8+CD57+ cells. Data came from an Illumina HiSeq 2000. TCR beta VDJ combination and CDR3 sequence profiling used genomic DNA as the template. In TCRdb, the public reads were trimmed at Q25 with fastp and aligned with MiXCR, with productive beta chains retained. When rows share a CDR3 protein, they turn into one entry using the most common DNA and genes. This sample is represented by roughly 280,000 distinct CDR3 sequences; 45% to 65% of them were singletons. The ten largest clones capture around 1.3% of the sample. Sequences were obtained from sorted CD4+, CD8+, or CD8+CD57+ T cells (not recorded which) from PBMCs. The receptors were gathered from a human donor with aplastic anemia.

This clonotype was counted a single time. The V and J genes are TRBV6-1 and TRBJ2-7; no clear D. This CDR3 contains 15 residues. Germline CDR1 is MNHNS and CDR2 is SASEGT. The V and J ends lost 0 bases and 3 bases respectively, with 12 bases between them. The CDR3 region has the DNA TGTGCCAGCAGTGAAGCGTGGCAATTTGGCTACGAGCAGTACTTC. Its translation is CASSEAWQFGYEQYF.

This clonotype was seen only once. Germline is not matched at one junction end, which may reflect a read error. This sequence joins TRBV5-8 and TRBJ2-1, with D hard to call. This CDR3 is 15 amino acids long. Germline CDR1 SGHTS, CDR2 YDEGEE. DNA of the CDR3: TGTGCCAGCAACTTGGGAATAGTGGTCCGCAATGAGCAGTTCTTC. Translation gives CASNLGIVVRNEQFF. Combining the CDR3 with reference TRBV5-8 and TRBJ2-1 gives the whole variable domain EAGVTQSPTHLIKTRGQQATLRCSPISGHTSVYWYQQALGLGLQFLLWYDEGEERNRGNFPPRFSGRQFPNYSSELNVNALELEDSALYLCASNLGIVVRNEQFFGPGTRLTVL.

Many counts were recorded for this clonotype. CDR3 loop: CASSLAGRNTEAFF. Written as DNA, the CDR3 is TGTGCCAGCAGCTTAGCAGGGCGCAACACTGAAGCTTTCTTT. V usage is TRBV7-9 and J usage is TRBJ1-1, with D unclear. The CDR3 runs to 14 residues. The V gene lost 0 bases and the J gene lost 2 bases, with 7 bases spanning the gap. CDR1 is SEHNR and CDR2 is FQNEAQ in the germline V gene (reference sequence).

This clonotype has a count of ten or more. The CDR3 nucleotides are TGCAGTGCGTCACTTCCTAGCGGGGGGGGCTACGAGCAGTACTTC. Protein: CSASLPSGGGYEQYF. The chain uses TRBV20-1 and TRBJ2-7; 12 positions agree with TRBD2. With V trimmed by 6 bases and J by 3 bases, 9 bases remained unmatched. The CDR3 spans 15 residues. Germline CDR1 and CDR2: DFQATT and SNEGSKA (reference sequence).

This clonotype was seen at least ten times. This sequence joins TRBV10-2 and TRBJ1-1; no clear D. The CDR3 spans 12 residues. The germline CDR1 and CDR2 sequences are WSHSY and SAAADI. Trimming pared 7 bases from V and 3 bases from J, leaving 9 bases between. CDR3 sequence reads: CASNSGYTEAFF. The CDR3 DNA is TGCGCCAGCAATTCAGGATACACTGAAGCTTTCTTT.

CDR3 DNA: TGTGCCACCAGTGATCGACAGAATTATAGCAATCAGCCCCAGCATTTT. It yields the protein CATSDRQNYSNQPQHF. The chain recombines TRBV24-1 with TRBJ1-5, with a possible D match to TRBD1 (5 bases). Trimming took off 3 bases at V and 0 bases at J, with 11 bases between the two ends. Germline lookup yields CDR1 KGHDR and CDR2 SFDVKD. CDR3 length: 16 amino acids.

The gene calls are TRBV5-1 and TRBJ2-2, with TRBD2 as a possible D gene (6 bases). The germline V gene encodes CDR1 SGHRS and CDR2 YFSETQ. V gave up 4 bases and J gave up 8 bases, with 15 bases separating them. The CDR3 is 14 amino acids. The CDR3 protein is CASSIEDGGGELFF. For the CDR3, the DNA is TGCGCCAGCAGCATCGAGGACGGAGGGGGGGAGCTGTTTTTT.

This clonotype has at least ten counts. The chain has TRBV20-1 and TRBJ1-1; no reliable D call. The CDR3 sequence is 16 residues long. Germline V gives CDR1 DFQATT, CDR2 SNEGSKA (reference sequence). Trimming shortened V by 0 bases and J by 1 base, and 15 bases separated the two germline ends. The CDR3 sequence: CSARDRGLLWNTEAFF. CDR3 coding DNA: TGCAGTGCTAGAGACAGAGGGCTACTCTGGAACACTGAAGCTTTCTTT.

The rearrangement joins TRBV10-3 to TRBJ1-4; D ambiguous. Trimming shortened V by 3 bases and J by 0 bases, and 8 bases separated the two germline ends. CDR1 and CDR2 from the germline V gene are ENHRY and SYGVKD. This CDR3 is 15 amino acids long. The CDR3 reads CAISENIATNEKLFF. DNA for the CDR3: TGTGCCATCAGTGAAAACATTGCAACTAATGAAAAACTGTTTTTT.

In this sample, this clonotype turned up a few times. The V call is TRBV20-1, the J call TRBJ2-5; D might be TRBD1 (6 bases). Germline V gene data show CDR1 as DFQATT and CDR2 as SNEGSKA (reference sequence). Trimming stripped 5 bases from V and 4 bases from J, with 14 bases between. This CDR3 has 13 amino acids. The CDR3 sequence: CSAPLQGRETQYF. The CDR3 DNA is TGCAGTGCTCCCTTACAGGGACGAGAGACCCAGTACTTC.

The table lists this clonotype with many counts. V usage is TRBV29-1 and J usage is TRBJ2-3; D uncertain. The length of the CDR3 is 15 residues. V was clipped by 0 bases and J by 3 bases, with 13 bases between them. The germline V gene encodes CDR1 SQVTM and CDR2 ANQGSEA. CDR3 bases: TGCAGCGTTGAAGATCCCCGACGGCCGACAGATACGCAGTATTTT. Protein: CSVEDPRRPTDTQYF.

On this clonotype: Compared with germline, one end of the junction differs, possibly owing to a read error. The V call is TRBV6-5, the J call TRBJ1-6, with 7 bases identical to TRBD1. The CDR3 contains 13 residues. Germline-derived CDR1 and CDR2 are MNHEY and SVGAGI. In DNA form, the CDR3 reads TGTACCAGCGGTGACAGGGAGGATTCACCCCTCCACTTT. The encoded protein is CTSGDREDSPLHF.

A note on this clonotype: It may be a read error: a sequence one base away is much more abundant. The chain couples TRBV6-2 or TRBV6-3 to TRBJ1-2; D remains ambiguous. This CDR3 has 13 residues. V lost 2 bases and J lost 2, with 6 bases in between. Germline-derived CDR1 and CDR2 are MNHEY and SVGEGT. The CDR3 region has the DNA TGTGCCAGCAGTTACGTGGGAAACTATGGCTACACCTTC. Residues: CASSYVGNYGYTF.

The rearrangement joins TRBV5-6 to TRBJ2-1; unclear D gene. Germline lookup yields CDR1 SGHDT and CDR2 YYEEEE. Deletions cut 1 base from V and 2 bases from J, with 10 bases between. The CDR3 covers 15 residues. The CDR3 DNA sequence: TGTGCCAGCAGCTTGATGAGTAGCCCCTACAATGAGCAGTTCTTC. Amino acid sequence: CASSLMSSPYNEQFF.

The chain joins TRBV2 to TRBJ2-5; TRBD1 matches 9 bases. Germline assignment: CDR1 SNHLY and CDR2 FYNNEI. V shed 8 bases and J 4 bases; nucleotides not matched to a gene: 5. This CDR3 spans 13 amino acids. CDR3 residues: CASHTGGTETQYF. In nucleotides, the CDR3 is TGTGCCAGCCACACAGGGGGCACAGAGACCCAGTACTTC.

The chain joins TRBV7-3 to TRBJ1-5; D is unclear. CDR1 and CDR2 from the germline V gene are SGHTA and FQGTGA. This CDR3 is built from 15 residues. V lost 6 bases, J lost 3 bases, and 15 bases lay in between. DNA for the CDR3: TGTGCCAGCAGAAGAGGGCGTGTGGTCAATCAGCCCCAGCATTTT. This codes for CASRRGRVVNQPQHF.

This clonotype showed up just a few times. This chain joins TRBV7-6 and TRBJ2-1, with D perhaps TRBD1 (5 bases). CDR3 length: 17 residues. The germline CDR1 and CDR2 sequences are SGHVS and FNYEAQ. Trimming removed 1 base at V and 2 bases at J, with 15 bases between. The CDR3 DNA follows: TGTGCCAGCAGCTTAGTTTGGGGCGCGTCCCCCTACAATGAGCAGTTCTTC. Protein sequence: CASSLVWGASPYNEQFF.